The clone carrying this T cell receptor beta chain has only one observation. Other autoimmune diseases, uncontrolled infections, pregnancy or lactation excluded patients from enrollment. Researchers took RNA transcripts and amplified TCR beta CDR3 regions from them. A first-round RT-PCR used HTBI primers, followed by a second-round multiplex PCR. TCRdb ran MiXCR on the multiplex PCR reads and lists one entry per CDR3 protein. The sample contains about 590,000 distinct CDR3 sequences, 35% to 40% of which appear only once. The data stem from a study of Graves' ophthalmopathy and Graves' hyperthyroidism. CDR1 is MNHEY, CDR2 SVGEGT, per germline. V was cut by 5 bases and J by 3 bases, with 17 bases left in between. This CDR3 has 15 amino acids.

Sequencing used peripheral blood or thyroid tissue (not recorded which). This chain links TRBV6-2 or TRBV6-3 with TRBJ2-7, with D perhaps TRBD2 (6 bases). The origin of this receptor is an adult man with Graves' hyperthyroidism. Here the CDR3 reads CASSTVGAGLYEQYF. Here the CDR3 DNA reads TGTGCCAGCAGTACGGTGGGTGCGGGGCTCTACGAGCAGTACTTC.